This T cell receptor beta chain was observed in a study of blood T cell repertoires in COVID-19. The wider study: Sites across the United States, Italy and Spain contributed samples from acute and convalescent COVID-19. Sample material is recorded as cDNA or gDNA derived from T cells, B-cell-depleted T cells, or PBMCs.

Those who participated ranged in age from roughly 18 to 90 years and resided in 20 to 25 US areas. Clinical histories supplied by participants themselves formed the basis of cohort assignment. The CDR3 has 12 residues. V lost 4 bases and J 1 base, leaving 8 bases between the germline ends. The V gene's germline CDR1 is GTSNPN and CDR2 SVGIG (reference sequence). On this clone itself: Distinct nucleotide sequences in the sample also encode this CDR3.

Only in-frame clones appear in the TCRdb table, and some are missing; sequencing was by immunoSEQ multiplex PCR. The sample includes fewer than 250,000 clones, roughly 87% of them seen just once. The rearrangement uses TRBV30 and TRBJ2-7; D is perhaps TRBD1 (5 bases). This clonotype was sampled from a woman aged 25 to 45 with acute COVID-19. The sample was PBMCs or T cells enriched from blood (not recorded which). CDR3: CAWTTGSYEQYF. CDR3 nucleotide sequence: TGTGCCTGGACCACAGGTTCCTACGAGCAGTACTTC.